The 22 T cell receptor beta chains reported below all come from one sample, sequenced in a study of cytomegalovirus exposure and HLA in healthy donors. Use of 60 Vbeta and 13 Jbeta primers characterized the PCR. TCRdb's table, derived via immunoSEQ multiplex PCR, lists solely in-frame clones and lacks some. The sample lists around 150,000 clones, 78% seen once, with roughly 3% in the top ten. The material sequenced was PBMCs. These receptors were taken from a male donor in good health and CMV-seronegative.

This chain links TRBV27 with TRBJ1-1; the match to TRBD1 covers 9 bases. V lost 5 bases to trimming and J lost 4 bases; unmatched junction nucleotides: 14. Germline V gene data show CDR1 as MNHEY and CDR2 as SMNVEV (reference sequence). This CDR3 contains 17 residues. This CDR3 is CASSPTGGAMWSTEAFF. For the CDR3, the DNA is TGTGCCAGCAGTCCGACAGGGGGTGCCATGTGGTCCACTGAAGCTTTCTTT.

This clone was recorded once. The gene calls are TRBV30 and TRBJ1-4; tentative D call: TRBD1 (5 bases). V was pared by 0 bases and J by 7 bases, with 15 bases between. The V gene's germline CDR1 is GTSNPN and CDR2 SVGIG (reference sequence). The CDR3 has 15 amino acids. Here the CDR3 reads CAWSVLRGLGEKLFF. DNA of the CDR3: TGTGCCTGGAGTGTACTAAGGGGCTTGGGTGAAAAACTGTTTTTT.

The chain employs TRBV6-6 and TRBJ2-7; TRBD2 matches at 7 bases. The V segment lost 2 bases and the J segment 1 base; nucleotides outside the gene matches: 8. The V gene's germline CDR1 is MNHNY and CDR2 SVGAGI (reference sequence). The CDR3 totals 16 residues. This CDR3 is CASSYLSRTRSYEQYF. Written as DNA, the CDR3 is TGTGCCAGCAGTTACCTCTCCCGGACTAGATCCTACGAGCAGTACTTC.

The CDR3 is CASSLAAGEGYEQYF. The CDR3 DNA reads as TGTGCCAGCAGTTTAGCCGCAGGGGAGGGTTACGAGCAGTACTTC. The chain carries TRBV27 and TRBJ2-7; D may be TRBD2 (7 bases). This CDR3 is 15 amino acids long. Germline loops: CDR1 MNHEY, CDR2 SMNVEV (reference sequence). The ends were cut back, 2 bases at V and 4 bases at J, with 15 bases in the middle.

The chain uses TRBV6-6 and TRBJ1-6, with a tentative D call TRBD1 (6 bases). Trimming stripped 8 bases from V and 10 bases from J, with 18 bases between. CDR1 and CDR2 (germline): MNHNY, SVGAGI (reference sequence). The CDR3 runs 14 residues. The CDR3 spells CASLKGAGESPLHF. CDR3 nucleotide sequence: TGTGCCAGCTTGAAAGGGGCAGGGGAGTCACCCCTCCACTTT.

The chain is built from TRBV29-1 and TRBJ1-1; D not resolved. V lost 3 bases to trimming and J lost 1 base, with 6 bases between them. This CDR3 is 12 amino acids long. Germline V gene lookup returns CDR1 SQVTM and CDR2 ANQGSEA. The CDR3 loop is CSVERANTEAFF. Here the CDR3 DNA reads TGCAGCGTTGAGAGGGCGAACACTGAAGCTTTCTTT.

The gene calls are TRBV25-1 and TRBJ1-3; D might be TRBD1 (5 bases). Germline CDR1 is MGHDK and CDR2 is SYGVNS. V dropped 0 bases and J dropped 4 bases, with 10 bases sitting between them. This CDR3 region has 15 residues. This CDR3 is CASSEYGTVGNTIYF. The CDR3 DNA follows: TGTGCCAGCAGTGAATATGGGACTGTAGGAAACACCATATATTTT.

CDR3 protein: CASSVGGRSGGPVELFF. CDR3 nucleotides: TGTGCCAGCAGCGTAGGAGGGCGGTCGGGAGGGCCGGTGGAGCTGTTTTTT. This chain links TRBV9 with TRBJ2-2; TRBD2 agrees at 8 bases. The CDR3 runs 17 residues. CDR1 and CDR2 (germline): SGDLS, YYNGEE. J lost 10 bases, V lost 0 bases, and 14 bases had no gene match.

This chain connects TRBV5-1 to TRBJ2-5, with 7 bases fitting TRBD1. The CDR3 consists of 14 residues. J gave up 1 base and V 4 bases, and 4 bases lay outside the gene matches. Germline V gene data show CDR1 as SGHRS and CDR2 as YFSETQ. CDR3 bases: TGCGCCAGCAGCACCGGGACAGCCCAAGAGACCCAGTACTTC. The encoded protein is CASSTGTAQETQYF.

Of note for this clone: The germline gene is not matched at one end of the junction; a read error may be the cause. V usage is TRBV7-7 and J usage is TRBJ2-2; no firm D call. There are 13 residues in the CDR3. CDR1 is SSHAT and CDR2 is FNYEAQ in the germline V gene (reference sequence). The CDR3: CASSAPSTGELFF. The CDR3 DNA is TGTGCTAGCAGCGCCCCGAGCACCGGGGAGCTGTTTTTT.

J is TRBJ2-7 and V is TRBV5-1, with 12 bases identical to TRBD2. The CDR3 has 20 residues. V trimming: 0 bases; J trimming: 3 bases; junction bases outside the gene matches: 16. Per the germline V gene, CDR1 is SGHRS and CDR2 is YFSETQ. The CDR3, as DNA: TGCGCCAGCAGCTTGGCCGTACTAGCGGGAGGCCCCGGAAGTAACTACGAGCAGTACTTC. Protein product: CASSLAVLAGGPGSNYEQYF.

In DNA form, the CDR3 reads TGTGCCAGCAGCCCGACAGTCCAAGAGACCCAGTACTTC. This sequence encodes CASSPTVQETQYF. The V call is TRBV9, the J call TRBJ2-5; D perhaps matches TRBD1 (5 bases). CDR3 length: 13 amino acids. V dropped 4 bases and J dropped 1 base, with 8 bases sitting between them. In germline, CDR1 is SGDLS, CDR2 YYNGEE.

This rearrangement joins TRBV9 to TRBJ1-3, with D unresolved. CDR1 SGDLS and CDR2 YYNGEE come from the germline V gene. The CDR3 is 16 amino acids. Trimming left V 2 bases short and J 0 bases short, with 12 bases between. In DNA form, the CDR3 reads TGTGCCAGCAGCGTCGACGGCAGGCCCTCTGGAAACACCATATATTTT. It encodes CASSVDGRPSGNTIYF.

The rearrangement joins TRBV28 to TRBJ2-7; 8 nucleotides match TRBD1. The CDR3 consists of 17 residues. Germline trimming cut 5 bases from V and 0 bases from J; bases unmatched to any gene: 12. Germline lookup yields CDR1 MDHEN and CDR2 SYDVKM. This CDR3 reads CASSTHLRDRISYEQYF. CDR3 nucleotide sequence: TGTGCCAGCAGTACTCACCTGAGGGACAGGATCTCCTACGAGCAGTACTTC.

This clone was seen more than once but under ten times. The gene calls are TRBV15 and TRBJ1-4; D remains unclear. Germline CDR1 reads LNHNV; CDR2 reads YYDKDF (reference sequence). The CDR3 extends over 13 amino acids. The V gene lost 5 bases and the J gene lost 4 bases, with 8 bases spanning the gap. CDR3 amino acids: CATSVGINEKLFF. In DNA, the CDR3 is TGTGCCACCAGCGTCGGTATTAATGAAAAACTGTTTTTT.

On this clone itself: One end of the junction is discordant with germline, which a read error may explain. V usage is TRBV7-9 and J usage is TRBJ1-1; D remains ambiguous. Looked up from germline, CDR1 is SEHNR and CDR2 is FQNEAQ (reference sequence). This CDR3 contains 13 residues. The CDR3, as DNA: TGTTCCAGCAGCTTATTTGGGGAGGACGAAGCTTTCTTT. Translated, it gives CSSSLFGEDEAFF.

This clone was detected a few times. The J gene is TRBJ1-2, the V gene TRBV7-3; D unresolved. V lost 0 bases to trimming and J lost 14 bases, with 16 bases between them. The CDR3 is made up of 13 amino acids. From germline, CDR1 is SGHTA and CDR2 FQGTGA. Here the CDR3 reads CASSLTVLSPNTF. The CDR3 nucleotides are TGTGCCAGCAGCTTAACAGTTTTGTCGCCTAATACCTTC.

This clone was seen a handful of times. The chain couples TRBV7-6 to TRBJ1-3, with a weak D call TRBD1 (5 bases). V was shortened by 1 base and J by 0 bases, with 7 bases between the two germline ends. The germline V gene encodes CDR1 SGHVS and CDR2 FNYEAQ. The CDR3 spans 15 residues. The CDR3 reads CASSLGGLSGNTIYF. The CDR3 bases are TGTGCCAGCAGCTTAGGGGGCCTCTCTGGAAACACCATATATTTT.

The gene calls are TRBV27 and TRBJ2-5; D is perhaps TRBD1 (6 bases). There are 14 residues in the CDR3. The germline CDR1 and CDR2 sequences are MNHEY and SMNVEV (reference sequence). V was clipped by 5 bases and J by 5 bases, with 15 bases between them. In nucleotides, the CDR3 is TGTGCCAGCAGTCCTGGGGCAGGGGAGGAGACCCAGTACTTC. This encodes CASSPGAGEETQYF.

The chain couples TRBV19 to TRBJ1-5; the D is unclear. This CDR3 spans 14 amino acids. Germline-derived CDR1 and CDR2 are LNHDA and SQIVND (reference sequence). Trimming left V 6 bases short and J 4 bases short, with 13 bases between. CDR3 residues: CASRGELRNQPQHF. The DNA for the CDR3 is TGTGCCAGTAGGGGAGAGCTAAGAAATCAGCCCCAGCATTTT.

This chain links TRBV5-4 with TRBJ2-1; TRBD2 aligns across 7 bases. The germline V gene encodes CDR1 SGHNT and CDR2 YYREEE (reference sequence). The V gene end was trimmed by 4 bases and the J gene end by 2 bases; junction bases not matched to a gene: 15. CDR3 length equals 18 residues. CDR3 sequence reads: CASSPNGLSGPTYNEQFF. The DNA of the CDR3 is TGTGCCAGCAGCCCTAACGGTCTTAGCGGGCCTACCTACAATGAGCAGTTCTTC.

This clone appeared a single time. J is TRBJ2-3 and V is TRBV30; perhaps TRBD2 as D (7 bases). Germline V CDR1 and CDR2: GTSNPN, SVGIG (reference sequence). This CDR3 spans 14 amino acids. Trimming pared 0 bases from V and 6 bases from J, leaving 13 bases between. CDR3 amino acids: CAWSVYGGADTQYF. The CDR3 coding sequence is TGTGCCTGGAGTGTTTATGGGGGGGCGGATACGCAGTATTTT.